This T cell receptor beta chain derives from a study of blood T cell repertoires in COVID-19. Per the study methods: Nucleated cell counts were estimated from reference gene primer amplification. Sequencing was performed with immunoSEQ multiplex PCR; in TCRdb, only in-frame clones are kept and a portion is missing. The V and J calls and the clone size are those of that table, but D and trimming were determined from the DNA. The sample records about 44,000 clones, roughly four fifths being singletons. Losses at the gene ends were 5 bases for V and 1 base for J; bases not matched to a gene: 8. The CDR3 is 16 amino acids. The germline V gene encodes CDR1 SGHTA and CDR2 FQGNSA.

V and J are TRBV7-2 and TRBJ2-5; 9 positions agree with TRBD2. Sequencing input: peripheral blood. The receptor was derived from a human donor in a cohort sampled during active COVID-19. The CDR3 nucleotides read TGTGCCAGCAGCCTTCGGAGCGGGGGGTTCCAAGAGACCCAGTACTTC. Its protein product is CASSLRSGGFQETQYF.